This T cell receptor beta chain was identified in a study of blood T cell repertoires in COVID-19. The overall study: The study drew acute and convalescent COVID-19 samples from the United States, Italy and Spain. Nucleic acid was either cDNA or gDNA, and it came from T cells, B-cell-depleted T cells, or PBMCs.

V was cut by 4 bases and J by 8 bases, with 14 bases left in between. The length of the CDR3 is 13 residues. Per the germline V gene, CDR1 is SNHLY and CDR2 is FYNNEI. This clone was recorded only once. Original data processing: By means of reference gene primer amplification, nucleated cell counts were estimated. The assay was immunoSEQ multiplex PCR, and TCRdb's table has in-frame clones only and misses some. V, J and clone size reflect that table, while D and trimming were determined from the DNA. The sample yields about 160,000 clones, approximately 90% seen once. The sequence was obtained from a man between 18 and 29 years old with acute or convalescent COVID-19. The material sequenced was peripheral blood. The chain employs TRBV2 and TRBJ1-2; D unresolved. The CDR3 DNA follows: TGTGCCAGCAGTGTTTTAAGACTAGAGGGCTACACCTTC. It specifies CASSVLRLEGYTF.